This T cell receptor beta chain was documented in a study of beta chain features in type 1 diabetes listed by TCRdb under 2018. Regarding the study in general: Patients and healthy donors did not differ in mean age, gender distribution, total cell number or subset yield. Naive and central memory subsets were obtained from all 28 donors, but regulatory and stem cell-like memory subsets were isolated from only 8 patients and roughly eight healthy donors. In the study, recently diagnosed type 1 diabetes patients and matched healthy donors were compared on the TCRB repertoires of their sorted circulating CD4+ T cell subsets. A total of about 100 million sorted cells were examined across all samples, and RNA yield correlated strongly with the number of cells per subset. The study at large found these results: Type 1 diabetes patients showed a moderate but significant shortening of TCRB CDR3 length in all four CD4+ subsets. Naive, central memory and regulatory TCRB repertoires appeared more similar among patients than among healthy donors. Shorter templates might have been favored by PCR, but patient and control samples were amplified and corrected together, so both groups would have been affected equally by any skew. Because small numbers of individuals were included in the HLA sub-analyses, any influence of HLA type on TCRB rearrangement was left unresolved. Because cDNA was sequenced instead of genomic DNA, activated cells with high expression could be over-represented, although the groups did not differ in activation or CD3 levels. At VDJ recombination sites, type 1 diabetes patients had fewer insertions and more deleted nucleotides, which implies abnormalities in thymic rearrangement.

Each donor gave one peripheral blood draw, approximately 110 mL on average, collected into heparinised tubes. Naive, central memory, regulatory and stem cell-like memory CD4+ T cells were sorted on a BD FACSAria II using a panel including CD45RO, CCR7, CD25, CD127, CD95 and CD27. A purity above 98% was achieved for all sorted populations. PBMCs were separated immediately by Lymphoprep density gradient centrifugation and were stained directly, without being cultured. So that batch effects would be minimized, each experiment stained and sorted samples in pairs, pairing one healthy donor with one patient. V is reduced by 5 bases and J by 0 bases, leaving a spacing of 8 bases between them. The CDR3 starts with the cysteine, ends with the phenylalanine, and has 15 residues. Only the CDR3 portion is preserved as DNA: 45 bases, with reading frame beginning at the first base. According to the germline V gene (reference sequence), CDR1 reads LNHDA and CDR2 reads SQIVND.

The entire isolated RNA was reverse transcribed using the High Capacity cDNA Reverse Transcription Kit, and thus expressed TCRB transcripts were sequenced. Deep immunoSEQ sequencing was applied to naive, central memory and regulatory T cell samples, giving an average of approximately 3.8 million total reads per sample. After sorted cells were lysed in RLT buffer, RNA was extracted with DNase-treated RNeasy Micro or Mini kits, with the choice depending on cell number. Each cell subset was processed separately to prevent cross-contamination, with patient and healthy donor samples processed together. Using the immunoSEQ multiplex PCR, TCRB sequences were amplified from cDNA into 87-bp fragments spanning the CDR3 region. Sequencing of the amplicons was done on the Illumina HiSeq platform. The source study handled its data this way. Synthetic template baselines were used to correct PCR bias computationally, reads within Hamming distance 2 were collapsed, and singletons that could not be merged were discarded. Reads were aligned against IMGT to assign V, D and J genes, CDR3 length and insertions or deletions at six rearrangement sites. Within each subset, clonotype counts were normalized to sorted cell number, and only after that were true diversity and Gini coefficients computed with the tcR R package. The overlap coefficient, calculated on TCRB nucleotide sequences, was used to quantify repertoire sharing. Out-of-frame TCRB sequences from naive cells were analyzed as a proxy for the pre-selection repertoire. TCRdb retrieved this table from immuneACCESS and kept in-frame rearrangements only. Not all clones are present; in checked studies, unresolved V genes account for under half, and no reason is known for the remainder. That table furnishes V, J and clone size, whereas the DNA furnished D and trimming. Here the sample has roughly 250,000 clones; approximately 20% occur a single time. The biggest ten clones account for less than 0.035% of the sample.

In the case of this clone: Its antigen has not been determined. There are no base qualities to consult, and no much larger clone falls within one base.

Material for sequencing was naive CD4+ T cells from blood. The cell subset or site label here, explained by the study, means: true naive CD4+ T cells. The source is a woman in her 40s with type 1 diabetes. This sequence uses TRBV19 and TRBJ2-6, with the D gene uncertain. CDR3 loop: CASSFGSSGANVLTF. The nucleotide sequence is given as TGTGCCAGTAGTTTTGGCAGCTCTGGGGCCAACGTCCTGACTTTC. The CDR3 plus the reference TRBV19 and TRBJ2-6 genes for the other parts give the full variable domain: DGGITQSPKYLFRKEGQNVTLSCEQNLNHDAMYWYRQDPGQGLRLIYYSQIVNDFQKGDIAEGYSVSREKKESFPLTVTSAQKNPTAFYLCASSFGSSGANVLTFGAGSRLTVL.